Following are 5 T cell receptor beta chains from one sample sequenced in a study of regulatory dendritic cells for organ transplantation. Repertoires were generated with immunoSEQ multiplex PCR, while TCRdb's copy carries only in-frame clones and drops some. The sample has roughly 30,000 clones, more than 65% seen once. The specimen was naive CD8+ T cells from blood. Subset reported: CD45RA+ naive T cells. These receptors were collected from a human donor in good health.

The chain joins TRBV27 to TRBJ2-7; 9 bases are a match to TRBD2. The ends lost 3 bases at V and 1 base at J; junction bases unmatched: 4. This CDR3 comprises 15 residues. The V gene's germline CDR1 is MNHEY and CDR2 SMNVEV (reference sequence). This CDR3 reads CASSLGGGGSYEQYF. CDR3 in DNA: TGTGCCAGCAGTTTGGGCGGGGGGGGGTCCTACGAGCAGTACTTC.

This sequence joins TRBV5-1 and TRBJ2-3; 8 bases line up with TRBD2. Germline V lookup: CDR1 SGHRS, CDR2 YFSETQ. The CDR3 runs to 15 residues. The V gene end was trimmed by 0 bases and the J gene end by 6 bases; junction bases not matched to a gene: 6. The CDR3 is CASSLATSDADTQYF. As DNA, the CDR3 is TGCGCCAGCAGCTTGGCGACTAGCGATGCGGATACGCAGTATTTT.

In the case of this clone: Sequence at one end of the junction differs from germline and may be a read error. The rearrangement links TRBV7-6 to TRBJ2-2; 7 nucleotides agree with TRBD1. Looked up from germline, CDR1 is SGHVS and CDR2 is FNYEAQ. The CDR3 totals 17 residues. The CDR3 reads CASSFTGAYPNTGELFF. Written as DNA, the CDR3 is TGTGCCAGCAGCTTTACAGGGGCGTATCCGAACACTGGGGAGCTGTTTTTT.

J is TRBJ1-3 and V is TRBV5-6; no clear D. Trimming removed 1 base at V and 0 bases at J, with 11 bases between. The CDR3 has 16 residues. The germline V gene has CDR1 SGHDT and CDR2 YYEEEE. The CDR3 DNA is TGTGCCAGCAGCTTGTACGGGAGAAGCTCTGGAAACACCATATATTTT. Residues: CASSLYGRSSGNTIYF.

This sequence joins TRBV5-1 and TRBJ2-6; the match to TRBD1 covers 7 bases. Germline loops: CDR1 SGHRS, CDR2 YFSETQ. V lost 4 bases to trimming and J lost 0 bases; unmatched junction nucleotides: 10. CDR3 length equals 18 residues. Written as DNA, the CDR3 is TGCGCCAGCAGCGCCCGGGACAGTTCGAGCTCTGGGGCCAACGTCCTGACTTTC. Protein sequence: CASSARDSSSSGANVLTF.